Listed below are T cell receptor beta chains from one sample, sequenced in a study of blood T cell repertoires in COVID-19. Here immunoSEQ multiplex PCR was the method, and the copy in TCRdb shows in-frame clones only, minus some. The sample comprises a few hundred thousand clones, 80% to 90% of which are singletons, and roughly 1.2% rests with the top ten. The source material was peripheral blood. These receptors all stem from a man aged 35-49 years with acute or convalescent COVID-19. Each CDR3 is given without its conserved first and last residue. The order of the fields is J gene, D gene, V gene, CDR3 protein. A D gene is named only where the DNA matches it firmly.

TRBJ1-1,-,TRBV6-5,ASSYSTGNTEAF
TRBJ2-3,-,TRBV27,ASSFSSYQDTQY
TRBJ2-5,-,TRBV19,ASSIGQAPGSQY
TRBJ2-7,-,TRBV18,ASSPSSTGVGREQY
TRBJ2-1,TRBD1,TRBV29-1,SVERTGVGEQF
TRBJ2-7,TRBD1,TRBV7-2,ASSLGSPGQGLYEQY
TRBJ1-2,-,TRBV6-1,ASSDGYFYGYT
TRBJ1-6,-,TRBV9,ASSVTWGRGNSPLH
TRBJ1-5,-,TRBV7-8,ASSFDFRGNQPQH
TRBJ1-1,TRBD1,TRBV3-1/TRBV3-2,ASSRGQVNTEAF
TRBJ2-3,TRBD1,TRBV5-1,ASSSVAGGSTDTQY
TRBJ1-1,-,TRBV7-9,ASSFPGGRLTEAF
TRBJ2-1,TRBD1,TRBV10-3,AISESNRGAYNEQF
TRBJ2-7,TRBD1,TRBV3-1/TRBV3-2,ASSPTGGTGYEQY
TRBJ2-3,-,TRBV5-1,ASEAGALADTQY
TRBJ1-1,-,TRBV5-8,ASSRGWGFQPNTEAF
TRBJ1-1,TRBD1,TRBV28,ASTTPPGTVMNTEAF
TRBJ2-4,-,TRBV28,ASSPRGREFKNIQY
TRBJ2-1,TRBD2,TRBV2,ASPPGTSANEQF
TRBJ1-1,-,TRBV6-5,ASSYLGGGSWKAF
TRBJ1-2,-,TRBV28,ASTTTGSPSGYGYT
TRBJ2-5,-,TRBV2,ASTRNREETQY
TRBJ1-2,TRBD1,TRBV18,ASSSETGYGYT
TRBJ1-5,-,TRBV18,ASSPPAQPQH
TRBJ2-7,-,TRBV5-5,ASSLLPGTYEQY
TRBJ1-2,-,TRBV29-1,SIEGDKGDGYT
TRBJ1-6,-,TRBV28,ASSLSLGRYNSPLH
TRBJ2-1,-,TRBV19,ASSTMGPYNEQF
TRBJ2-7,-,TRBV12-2,ASRPKGLAGPREQY
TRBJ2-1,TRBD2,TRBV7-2,ASRPTGTSGRARSDEQF
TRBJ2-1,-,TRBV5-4,ASSLPETANEQF
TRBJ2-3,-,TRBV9,ASGARGPPSTDTQY
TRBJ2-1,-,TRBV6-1,ASSEVGHEQF
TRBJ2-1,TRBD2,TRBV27,ASSLSVWASGGDNEQF
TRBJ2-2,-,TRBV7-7,ASSFNLGTLRDTGELF
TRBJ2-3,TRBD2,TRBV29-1,SVGSGRTDTQY
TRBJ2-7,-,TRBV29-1,SVEVAGEQY
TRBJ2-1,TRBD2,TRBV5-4,ASSLTTHGGGVDVQF
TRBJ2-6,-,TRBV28,ASRKPSGANVLT
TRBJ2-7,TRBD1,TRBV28,ASSPTGSTYEQY
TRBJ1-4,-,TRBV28,ASSLLSTAGSEKLF
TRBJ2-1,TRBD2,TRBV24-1,ATNGGGLAGANYNEQF
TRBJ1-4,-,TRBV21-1,ASSKKGLRGGRKLF
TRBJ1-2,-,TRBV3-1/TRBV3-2,ASSGGISYYGYT
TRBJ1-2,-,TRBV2,ASSADSGDYGYT